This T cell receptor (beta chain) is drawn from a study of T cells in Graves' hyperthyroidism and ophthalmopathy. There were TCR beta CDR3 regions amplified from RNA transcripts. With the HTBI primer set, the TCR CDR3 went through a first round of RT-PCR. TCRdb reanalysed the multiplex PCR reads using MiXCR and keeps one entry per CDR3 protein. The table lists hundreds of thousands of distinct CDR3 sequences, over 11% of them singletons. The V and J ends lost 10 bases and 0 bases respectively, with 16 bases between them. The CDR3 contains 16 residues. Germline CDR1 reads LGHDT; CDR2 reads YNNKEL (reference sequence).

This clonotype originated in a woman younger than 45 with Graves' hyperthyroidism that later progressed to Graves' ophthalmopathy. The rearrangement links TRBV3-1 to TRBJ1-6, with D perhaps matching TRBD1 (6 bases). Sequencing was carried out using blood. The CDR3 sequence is CATSRDTSSYNSPLHF. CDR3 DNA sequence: TGTGCCACATCTCGGGACACGAGCTCCTATAATTCACCCCTCCACTTT.